This entry lists 15 T cell receptor beta chains sequenced from one sample in a study of blood T cell repertoires in COVID-19 (dated by TCRdb to about 2020). Library method: the immunoSEQ multiplex PCR assay. TCRdb's version of the immuneACCESS table is confined to in-frame rearrangements and falls short of the full clone set. An unresolved V gene accounts for under half of the shortfall where checked; the remainder is of unknown origin. For this sample the table gives 200,000 to 300,000 clones, of which around 89% were detected only once. The ten largest clones take up approximately 2.3% of the sample. What was sequenced was PBMCs or T cells enriched from blood (not recorded which). The receptor set was obtained from a woman between 40 and 55 years old with acute COVID-19.

The rearrangement joins TRBV4-1 to TRBJ1-1; possible D gene TRBD1, 5 bases. Germline-derived CDR1 and CDR2 are MGHRA and YSYEKL. The CDR3 runs 14 residues. V gave up 6 bases and J gave up 0 bases, with 11 bases separating them. CDR3 sequence reads: CASSGGGMNTEAFF. CDR3 in DNA: TGCGCCAGCAGTGGGGGGGGGATGAACACTGAAGCTTTCTTT.

V usage is TRBV2 and J usage is TRBJ2-5; D perhaps matches TRBD2 (6 bases). The CDR3 contains 13 residues. V dropped 6 bases and J dropped 3 bases, with 11 bases sitting between them. Germline V lookup: CDR1 SNHLY, CDR2 FYNNEI. CDR3 residues: CASRRRREETQYF. The CDR3 coding sequence is TGTGCCAGCAGACGAAGGAGGGAAGAGACCCAGTACTTC.

For the CDR3, the DNA is TGTGCCAGCAGCTCGGACGGGACTTACTACAATGAGCAGTTCTTC. Protein: CASSSDGTYYNEQFF. The chain combines TRBV11-3 with TRBJ2-1, with a weak D call TRBD2 (6 bases). Per the germline V gene, CDR1 is SGHNT and CDR2 is YENEEA. Trimming stripped 4 bases from V and 3 bases from J, with 13 bases between. The CDR3 contains 15 residues.

The J gene is TRBJ1-1, the V gene TRBV9, with 7 positions matching TRBD1. Per the germline V gene, CDR1 is SGDLS and CDR2 is YYNGEE. With 0 bases clipped from V and 1 base from J, the junction kept 9 bases outside the gene matches. The CDR3 contains 17 residues. Here the CDR3 reads CASSVGALGQKNTEAFF. DNA of the CDR3: TGTGCCAGCAGCGTAGGAGCCCTGGGACAGAAGAACACTGAAGCTTTCTTT. The full variable domain, completed using reference TRBV9 and TRBJ1-1, is DSGVTQTPKHLITATGQRVTLRCSPRSGDLSVYWYQQSLDQGLQFLIQYYNGEERAKGNILERFSAQQFPDLHSELNLSSLELGDSALYFCASSVGALGQKNTEAFFGQGTRLTVV.

V gene TRBV11-3 combines with J gene TRBJ1-1; D is possibly TRBD1 (5 bases). The CDR3 has 12 residues. The V end lost 2 bases, the J end lost 4 bases, and 5 bases lay between the germline ends. Germline lookup yields CDR1 SGHNT and CDR2 YENEEA. CDR3 residues: CASSLRGTEAFF. In nucleotides, the CDR3 is TGTGCCAGCAGCTTAAGGGGCACTGAAGCTTTCTTT.

The rearrangement links TRBV5-1 to TRBJ2-2; D perhaps matches TRBD2 (6 bases). Trimming took off 1 base at V and 0 bases at J, with 7 bases between the two ends. The germline CDR1 and CDR2 sequences are SGHRS and YFSETQ. The CDR3 has 15 residues. The DNA of the CDR3 is TGCGCCAGCAGCTTGATAGCGGCGAACACCGGGGAGCTGTTTTTT. Protein sequence: CASSLIAANTGELFF.

CDR3 loop: CASSPLTGGPNSPLHF. CDR3 in DNA: TGTGCCAGCAGCCCGCTGACAGGGGGGCCTAATTCACCCCTCCACTTT. The V gene is TRBV7-8, the J gene TRBJ1-6, with TRBD1 matching over 9 bases. The CDR3 loop spans 16 amino acids. Unmatched junction bases numbered 8, after V lost 5 bases and J lost 6 bases. Germline CDR1 SGHVS, CDR2 FQNEAQ.

This clone has just a few counts. This sequence joins TRBV6-5 and TRBJ1-1, with 8 bases identical to TRBD1. This CDR3 is built from 13 residues. Unmatched junction bases numbered 3, after V lost 6 bases and J lost 3 bases. Germline assignment: CDR1 MNHEY and CDR2 SVGAGI. The CDR3 reads CASRDRVDTEAFF. The CDR3 DNA reads as TGTGCCAGCAGGGACAGGGTTGACACTGAAGCTTTCTTT.

This chain links TRBV5-1 with TRBJ1-4; D perhaps matches TRBD1 (5 bases). The CDR3 consists of 14 residues. Germline V gene lookup returns CDR1 SGHRS and CDR2 YFSETQ. Trimming removed 1 base from V and 7 bases from J, with 11 bases in between. Here the CDR3 DNA reads TGCGCCAGCAGCTTGCAGGGAAGGGGTGAAAAACTGTTTTTT. Translated: CASSLQGRGEKLFF.

The rearrangement joins TRBV5-6 to TRBJ2-1, with 11 nucleotides matching TRBD2. Germline CDR1 and CDR2: SGHDT and YYEEEE. The CDR3 consists of 17 residues. V was pared by 0 bases and J by 7 bases, with 9 bases of the junction left unmatched. The DNA for the CDR3 is TGTGCCAGCAGCTTGGGGGCTAGCGGGAGGCCTGGAAATGAGCAGTTCTTC. It is translated as CASSLGASGRPGNEQFF.

The chain is built from TRBV29-1 and TRBJ2-4; 7 positions match TRBD1. The germline gives CDR1 SQVTM, CDR2 ANQGSEA. Trimming took 4 bases from V and 0 from J; bases not matched to a gene: 12. The CDR3 runs 17 residues. The CDR3 bases are TGCAGCGTTGCCGGGACAGATACACCCCTAGCCAAAAACATTCAGTACTTC. Its protein product is CSVAGTDTPLAKNIQYF.

The rearrangement uses TRBV29-1 and TRBJ1-4; D ambiguous. The CDR3 consists of 14 residues. Germline V gene lookup returns CDR1 SQVTM and CDR2 ANQGSEA. V was clipped by 8 bases and J by 8 bases, with 21 bases between them. This CDR3 is CSLAVTSEREKLFF. The CDR3 nucleotides are TGCAGCCTGGCGGTAACGTCGGAGAGAGAAAAACTGTTTTTT.

The genes are TRBV4-3 and TRBJ2-3; 9 bases fit TRBD2. V lost 0 bases, J lost 2 bases, and 3 bases stayed unmatched. This CDR3 spans 16 amino acids. Germline CDR1 reads LGHNA; CDR2 reads YSLEER. The CDR3: CASSQDRTSDTDTQYF. CDR3 coding DNA: TGCGCCAGCAGCCAAGATCGGACTAGCGACACAGATACGCAGTATTTT.

A note on this clone: This CDR3 is also generated by other DNA sequences in the sample. The V call is TRBV19, the J call TRBJ1-2; D perhaps matches TRBD1 (6 bases). CDR3 length: 12 amino acids. CDR1 is LNHDA and CDR2 is SQIVND in the germline V gene (reference sequence). V lost 5 bases to trimming and J lost 4 bases, with 8 bases between them. The CDR3 here is CASSQGIYGYTF. Written as DNA, the CDR3 is TGTGCCAGTAGTCAGGGGATCTATGGCTACACCTTC.

This clone came up once. The chain combines TRBV12-3 or TRBV12-4 with TRBJ1-3; D is perhaps TRBD1 (5 bases). Deletions cut 8 bases from V and 4 bases from J, with 12 bases between. The CDR3 runs 13 residues. This chain's CDR3 is CASDSGGGNTIYF. DNA for the CDR3: TGTGCCAGCGACTCGGGGGGAGGAAACACCATATATTTT.